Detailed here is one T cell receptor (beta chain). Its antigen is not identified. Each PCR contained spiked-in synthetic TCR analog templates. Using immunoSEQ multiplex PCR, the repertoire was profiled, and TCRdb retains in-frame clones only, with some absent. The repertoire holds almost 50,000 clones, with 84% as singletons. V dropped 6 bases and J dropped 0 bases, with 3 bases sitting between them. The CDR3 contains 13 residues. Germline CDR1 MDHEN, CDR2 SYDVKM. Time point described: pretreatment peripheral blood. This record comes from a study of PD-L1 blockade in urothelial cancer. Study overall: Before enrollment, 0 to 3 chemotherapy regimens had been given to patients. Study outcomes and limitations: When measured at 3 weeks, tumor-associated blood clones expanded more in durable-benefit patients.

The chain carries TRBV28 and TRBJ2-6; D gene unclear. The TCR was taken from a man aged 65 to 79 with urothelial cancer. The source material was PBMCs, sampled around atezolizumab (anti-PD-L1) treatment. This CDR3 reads CASSSSGANVLTF. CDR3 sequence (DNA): TGTGCCAGCAGCAGCTCTGGGGCCAACGTCCTGACTTTC.